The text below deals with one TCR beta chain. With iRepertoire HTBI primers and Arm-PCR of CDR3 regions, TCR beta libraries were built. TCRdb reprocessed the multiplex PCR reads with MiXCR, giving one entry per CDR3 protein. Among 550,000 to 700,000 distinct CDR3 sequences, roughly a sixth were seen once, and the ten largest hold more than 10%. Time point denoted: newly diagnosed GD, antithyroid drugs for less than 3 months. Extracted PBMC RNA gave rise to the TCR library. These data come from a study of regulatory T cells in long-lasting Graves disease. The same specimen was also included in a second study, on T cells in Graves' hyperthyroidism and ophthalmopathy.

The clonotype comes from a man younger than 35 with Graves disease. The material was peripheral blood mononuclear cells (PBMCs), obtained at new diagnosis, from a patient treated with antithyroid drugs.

The CDR3 sequence: CASTGLRETQYF. Written as DNA, the CDR3 is TGTGCCAGCACGGGGTTGAGGGAGACCCAGTACTTC. The V call is TRBV25-1, the J call TRBJ2-5, with D possibly being TRBD2 (5 bases). This CDR3 comprises 12 residues. Per the germline V gene, CDR1 is MGHDK and CDR2 is SYGVNS. V lost 7 bases and J lost 5, with 11 bases in between. The full variable domain, completed using reference TRBV25-1 and TRBJ2-5, is EADIYQTPRYLVIGTGKKITLECSQTMGHDKMYWYQQDPGMELHLIHYSYGVNSTEKGDLSSESTVSRIRTEHFPLTLESARPSHTSQYLCASTGLRETQYFGPGTRLLVL.